The rows below give T cell receptor beta chains drawn from one sample of a study of blood T cell repertoires in COVID-19. Sequenced by immunoSEQ multiplex PCR; TCRdb stores in-frame clones only, minus some. This table has hundreds of thousands of clones, around 90% appearing once. Sample: PBMCs or T cells enriched from blood (not recorded which). These receptors all stem from a man aged 55 to 70 who had recovered from COVID-19. Both conserved end residues are part of each CDR3. Fields, in order: D gene, V gene, J gene, clone size, CDR3 protein, CDR3 DNA. A D gene is named only where the DNA matches it firmly. A row's size may be missing; if present it is once, few, many or a size class.

d_gene: TRBD1; v_gene: TRBV6-1; j_gene: TRBJ2-7; abundance: -; CDR3aa: CASSDPHRGRYEQYF; CDR3nt: TGTGCCAGCAGTGATCCCCACAGGGGCCGCTACGAGCAGTACTTC
d_gene: TRBD1; v_gene: TRBV19; j_gene: TRBJ1-6; abundance: -; CDR3aa: CASSTAFDRGDSPLHF; CDR3nt: TGTGCCAGTAGTACAGCTTTCGACAGGGGGGATTCACCCCTCCACTTT
d_gene: TRBD1; v_gene: TRBV29-1; j_gene: TRBJ2-5; abundance: -; CDR3aa: CSVLGQGAWETQYF; CDR3nt: TGCAGCGTCCTAGGGCAGGGGGCTTGGGAGACCCAGTACTTC
d_gene: TRBD1; v_gene: TRBV7-9; j_gene: TRBJ1-2; abundance: -; CDR3aa: CASSDSSDRANYGYTF; CDR3nt: TGTGCCAGCAGCGATTCCAGCGACAGGGCGAACTATGGCTACACCTTC
d_gene: TRBD2; v_gene: TRBV5-6; j_gene: TRBJ2-7; abundance: -; CDR3aa: CASSPPLREGREQYF; CDR3nt: TGTGCCAGCAGCCCCCCCTTGCGGGAGGGCCGAGAGCAGTACTTC
d_gene: -; v_gene: TRBV5-1; j_gene: TRBJ1-4; abundance: -; CDR3aa: CASSRTGSGNEKLFF; CDR3nt: TGCGCCAGCAGCCGAACGGGAAGCGGTAATGAAAAACTGTTTTTT
d_gene: TRBD2; v_gene: TRBV29-1; j_gene: TRBJ2-5; abundance: -; CDR3aa: CSATSGRPPEAQYF; CDR3nt: TGCAGCGCCACTAGCGGGAGGCCCCCTGAGGCCCAGTACTTC
d_gene: -; v_gene: TRBV29-1; j_gene: TRBJ2-7; abundance: -; CDR3aa: CSVSGEDLYEQYF; CDR3nt: TGCAGCGTCTCCGGGGAAGACCTCTACGAGCAGTACTTC
d_gene: TRBD1; v_gene: TRBV3-1/TRBV3-2; j_gene: TRBJ2-1; abundance: -; CDR3aa: CASSHGTGPLYNEQFF; CDR3nt: TGTGCCAGCAGCCACGGGACAGGGCCCCTCTACAATGAGCAGTTCTTC
d_gene: -; v_gene: TRBV5-1; j_gene: TRBJ1-1; abundance: -; CDR3aa: CASSLFGAVNTEAFF; CDR3nt: TGCGCCAGCAGCTTGTTTGGGGCAGTGAACACTGAAGCTTTCTTT
d_gene: TRBD2; v_gene: TRBV7-6; j_gene: TRBJ2-5; abundance: -; CDR3aa: CASSLPSGAETQYF; CDR3nt: TGTGCCAGCAGCCTTCCTAGCGGGGCAGAGACCCAGTACTTC
d_gene: -; v_gene: TRBV28; j_gene: TRBJ1-2; abundance: -; CDR3aa: CASSFLGANTF; CDR3nt: TGTGCCAGCAGTTTTTTGGGGGCGAACACCTTC
d_gene: TRBD2; v_gene: TRBV10-3; j_gene: TRBJ2-1; abundance: -; CDR3aa: CAISRLAGEGEQFF; CDR3nt: TGTGCCATCAGCCGACTAGCGGGAGAGGGTGAGCAGTTCTTC
d_gene: -; v_gene: TRBV6-5; j_gene: TRBJ1-6; abundance: few; CDR3aa: CASSKTGEGSPLHF; CDR3nt: TGTGCCAGCAGTAAGACAGGAGAGGGTTCACCCCTCCACTTT
d_gene: TRBD1; v_gene: TRBV5-1; j_gene: TRBJ2-7; abundance: -; CDR3aa: CASSWPGTGLYEQYF; CDR3nt: TGCGCCAGCAGCTGGCCCGGGACAGGGCTTTACGAGCAGTACTTC
d_gene: TRBD1; v_gene: TRBV19; j_gene: TRBJ1-2; abundance: -; CDR3aa: CASSEGQDYGYTF; CDR3nt: TGTGCCAGTAGTGAGGGACAGGACTATGGCTACACCTTC
d_gene: -; v_gene: TRBV18; j_gene: TRBJ1-4; abundance: -; CDR3aa: CASSPSTATNEKLFF; CDR3nt: TGTGCCAGCTCACCCTCGACAGCAACTAATGAAAAACTGTTTTTT
d_gene: -; v_gene: TRBV9; j_gene: TRBJ2-3; abundance: -; CDR3aa: CASSVAGADTQYF; CDR3nt: TGTGCCAGCAGCGTAGCCGGGGCAGATACGCAGTATTTT
d_gene: TRBD1; v_gene: TRBV7-9; j_gene: TRBJ1-2; abundance: -; CDR3aa: CASSFPGGEAYGYTF; CDR3nt: TGTGCCAGCAGCTTTCCAGGGGGAGAGGCATATGGCTACACCTTC
d_gene: TRBD1; v_gene: TRBV27; j_gene: TRBJ1-2; abundance: -; CDR3aa: CASSSSDRGAYGYTF; CDR3nt: TGTGCCAGCAGTTCAAGCGACAGGGGAGCCTATGGCTACACCTTC
d_gene: -; v_gene: TRBV6-5; j_gene: TRBJ1-3; abundance: -; CDR3aa: CASRSQGAGNTIYF; CDR3nt: TGTGCCAGCAGATCACAGGGAGCTGGAAACACCATATATTTT
d_gene: TRBD1; v_gene: TRBV4-2; j_gene: TRBJ1-2; abundance: few; CDR3aa: CASSRGGTDSNYGYTF; CDR3nt: TGTGCCAGCAGCCGAGGGGGGACAGATTCGAACTATGGCTACACCTTC
d_gene: TRBD1; v_gene: TRBV23-1; j_gene: TRBJ2-2; abundance: -; CDR3aa: CASSQSRTGGTGELFF; CDR3nt: TGCGCCAGCAGTCAAAGTCGGACAGGGGGGACCGGGGAGCTGTTTTTT
d_gene: -; v_gene: TRBV27; j_gene: TRBJ2-7; abundance: once; CDR3aa: CASSLSLSYEQYF; CDR3nt: TGTGCCAGCAGTTTATCACTATCCTACGAGCAGTACTTC
d_gene: TRBD2; v_gene: TRBV28; j_gene: TRBJ2-7; abundance: -; CDR3aa: CASSSSTSSGISYEQYF; CDR3nt: TGTGCCAGCAGTTCATCCACCTCTAGCGGGATATCCTACGAGCAGTACTTC
d_gene: -; v_gene: TRBV21-1; j_gene: TRBJ1-2; abundance: -; CDR3aa: CASSSLGGHGYTF; CDR3nt: TGTGCCAGCAGCTCCTTAGGGGGTCATGGCTACACCTTC
d_gene: TRBD1; v_gene: TRBV5-1; j_gene: TRBJ2-5; abundance: -; CDR3aa: CASSSTGQAPSAQYF; CDR3nt: TGCGCCAGCAGCTCAACCGGACAGGCCCCATCGGCCCAGTACTTC
d_gene: -; v_gene: TRBV19; j_gene: TRBJ2-1; abundance: -; CDR3aa: CASTERASSYNEQFF; CDR3nt: TGTGCCAGTACCGAGCGGGCGAGCTCCTACAATGAGCAGTTCTTC
d_gene: -; v_gene: TRBV5-1; j_gene: TRBJ2-1; abundance: -; CDR3aa: CASSLEGPDNEQFF; CDR3nt: TGCGCCAGCAGCTTGGAGGGGCCTGACAATGAGCAGTTCTTC
d_gene: -; v_gene: TRBV3-1/TRBV3-2; j_gene: TRBJ1-4; abundance: -; CDR3aa: CASSRETNEKLFF; CDR3nt: TGTGCCAGCAGCCGGGAGACTAATGAAAAACTGTTTTTT
d_gene: TRBD2; v_gene: TRBV28; j_gene: TRBJ2-2; abundance: -; CDR3aa: CASSLAGAGELFF; CDR3nt: TGTGCCAGCAGTTTAGCGGGAGCCGGGGAGCTGTTTTTT
d_gene: -; v_gene: TRBV15; j_gene: TRBJ2-1; abundance: -; CDR3aa: CATSRGETSSYNEQFF; CDR3nt: TGTGCCACCAGCAGAGGAGAGACAAGCTCCTACAATGAGCAGTTCTTC
d_gene: TRBD2; v_gene: TRBV18; j_gene: TRBJ2-1; abundance: -; CDR3aa: CASSLYTSGTYNEQFF; CDR3nt: TGTGCCAGCTCACTTTACACTAGCGGGACCTACAATGAGCAGTTCTTC
d_gene: -; v_gene: TRBV11-1; j_gene: TRBJ1-1; abundance: once; CDR3aa: CASSLARGGVTEAFF; CDR3nt: TGTGCCAGCAGCTTAGCGCGAGGAGGGGTAACTGAAGCTTTCTTT
d_gene: TRBD2; v_gene: TRBV7-9; j_gene: TRBJ2-1; abundance: once; CDR3aa: CASSYGLAGGFLYNEQFF; CDR3nt: TGTGCCAGCAGCTACGGACTAGCGGGAGGGTTCCTATACAATGAGCAGTTCTTC
d_gene: -; v_gene: TRBV25-1; j_gene: TRBJ1-2; abundance: -; CDR3aa: CASSLQDLYGYTF; CDR3nt: TGTGCCAGCAGCCTACAGGACCTCTATGGCTACACCTTC
d_gene: -; v_gene: TRBV24-1; j_gene: TRBJ1-2; abundance: -; CDR3aa: CATSDLRDTMRTYGYTF; CDR3nt: TGTGCCACCAGTGATTTAAGGGACACAATGAGAACCTATGGCTACACCTTC
d_gene: -; v_gene: TRBV5-1; j_gene: TRBJ2-1; abundance: -; CDR3aa: CASSLSGQMENEQFF; CDR3nt: TGCGCCAGCAGCTTGTCCGGACAGATGGAAAATGAGCAGTTCTTC
d_gene: -; v_gene: TRBV9; j_gene: TRBJ2-2; abundance: -; CDR3aa: CASSVEGSANTGELFF; CDR3nt: TGTGCCAGCAGCGTAGAGGGTAGCGCGAACACCGGGGAGCTGTTTTTT
d_gene: -; v_gene: TRBV5-1; j_gene: TRBJ1-3; abundance: -; CDR3aa: CASSGGTGNTIYF; CDR3nt: TGCGCCAGCAGCGGGGGCACTGGAAACACCATATATTTT
d_gene: TRBD1; v_gene: TRBV6-2/TRBV6-3; j_gene: TRBJ1-5; abundance: -; CDR3aa: CASSRGQGPNQPQHF; CDR3nt: TGTGCCAGCAGTCGCGGACAGGGCCCTAATCAGCCCCAGCATTTT
d_gene: -; v_gene: TRBV6-5; j_gene: TRBJ2-4; abundance: once; CDR3aa: CATRRRDIQYF; CDR3nt: TGTGCCACCAGACGGAGGGACATTCAGTACTTC